Listed here are 12 T cell receptor beta chains from one sample, sequenced in a study of blood T cell repertoires in COVID-19. Repertoires were generated with immunoSEQ multiplex PCR, while TCRdb's copy carries only in-frame clones and drops some. The sample holds over 200,000 clones, roughly nine tenths seen once. Sequenced: PBMCs or T cells enriched from blood (not recorded which). The receptors originated from a human donor in a cohort exposed to, infected with or recovered from COVID-19 (not recorded which). The donor label of this sample is uncertain.

The chain employs TRBV3-1 (or the pseudogene TRBV3-2) and TRBJ2-5; tentative D call: TRBD1 (6 bases). This CDR3 region has 14 residues. CDR1 is LGHDT and CDR2 is YNNKEL in the germline V gene (reference sequence). V was trimmed by 6 bases and J by 1 base, leaving 12 bases between them. This chain's CDR3 is CASSPQGPQETQYF. CDR3 DNA: TGTGCCAGCAGTCCTCAGGGGCCCCAAGAGACCCAGTACTTC.

This chain connects TRBV7-9 to TRBJ2-7, with D maybe TRBD2 (5 bases). CDR3 length: 13 residues. Trimming removed 3 bases at V and 2 bases at J, with 8 bases between. Germline values: CDR1 SEHNR, CDR2 FQNEAQ (reference sequence). CDR3 in DNA: TGTGCCAGCAGCTTTGAAGCGGCCTACGAGCAGTACTTC. Its protein is CASSFEAAYEQYF.

This clone was observed a single time. The J gene is TRBJ2-7, the V gene TRBV29-1, with TRBD1 as a possible D gene (5 bases). This CDR3 is built from 13 residues. Germline V gene lookup returns CDR1 SQVTM and CDR2 ANQGSEA. Trimming pared 6 bases from V and 6 bases from J, leaving 18 bases between. The CDR3: CSVQYQGSGEQYF. CDR3 sequence (DNA): TGCAGCGTCCAGTACCAGGGTTCTGGCGAGCAGTACTTC.

The rearrangement uses TRBV29-1 and TRBJ1-1; D not certain. V was pared by 3 bases and J by 3 bases, with 11 bases between. Germline V gives CDR1 SQVTM, CDR2 ANQGSEA. The CDR3 runs 13 residues. CDR3 residues: CSVEITEHTEAFF. The CDR3 region has the DNA TGCAGCGTTGAGATAACAGAACACACTGAAGCTTTCTTT.

The chain uses TRBV30 and TRBJ1-5; no reliable D call. V was shortened by 1 base and J by 5 bases, with 9 bases between the two germline ends. Germline V gives CDR1 GTSNPN, CDR2 SVGIG (reference sequence). The CDR3 extends over 13 amino acids. The CDR3 sequence is CAWSGGYHQPQHF. In DNA, the CDR3 is TGTGCCTGGAGTGGCGGGTATCATCAGCCCCAGCATTTT.

This clone appeared a single time. The V gene is TRBV24-1, the J gene TRBJ2-1; 7 bases map to TRBD1. The V gene end was trimmed by 7 bases and the J gene end by 8 bases; junction bases not matched to a gene: 4. Per the germline V gene, CDR1 is KGHDR and CDR2 is SFDVKD. This CDR3 is built from 12 residues. The CDR3, as DNA: TGTGCCACCAGAGGACAGGACCATGAGCAGTTCTTC. Protein: CATRGQDHEQFF.

The J gene is TRBJ2-5, the V gene TRBV30; 8 bases align to TRBD1. Germline V gene lookup returns CDR1 GTSNPN and CDR2 SVGIG (reference sequence). V lost 0 bases and J lost 1; bases outside the gene matches: 4. The CDR3 consists of 15 residues. DNA for the CDR3: TGTGCCTGGAGTGTACGAGGACAGGGCCAAGAGACCCAGTACTTC. The encoded protein is CAWSVRGQGQETQYF.

The chain has TRBV9 and TRBJ1-4, with D perhaps matching TRBD1 (6 bases). This CDR3 comprises 15 residues. CDR1 and CDR2 (germline): SGDLS, YYNGEE. V lost 4 bases, J lost 8 bases, and 18 bases lay in between. In DNA form, the CDR3 reads TGTGCCAGCAGCCAAACACAGGGCTCAGGGGAAAAACTGTTTTTT. Its translation: CASSQTQGSGEKLFF.

J is TRBJ1-2 and V is TRBV30, with D perhaps TRBD1 (5 bases). The CDR3 loop spans 15 amino acids. The germline CDR1 and CDR2 sequences are GTSNPN and SVGIG (reference sequence). Between the trimmed V and J ends, which lost 1 base and 5 bases, there was a span of 17 bases. In DNA, the CDR3 is TGTGCCTGGAGTGGCGGCACGGGGCGGGGGTATGGCTACACCTTC. It is translated as CAWSGGTGRGYGYTF.

The rearrangement links TRBV6-6 to TRBJ2-2; D remains unclear. The CDR3 spans 11 residues. Trimming removed 5 bases from V and 5 bases from J, with 3 bases in between. Looked up from germline, CDR1 is MNHNY and CDR2 is SVGAGI (reference sequence). In DNA form, the CDR3 reads TGTGCCAGCAGTACAACCGGGGAGCTGTTTTTT. It specifies CASSTTGELFF.

The chain uses TRBV5-1 and TRBJ2-3; tentatively, D is TRBD2 (5 bases). V was pared by 2 bases and J by 5 bases, with 9 bases between. The CDR3 is 13 amino acids. Germline V gene lookup returns CDR1 SGHRS and CDR2 YFSETQ. CDR3: CASSLMEEDTQYF. The CDR3 DNA is TGCGCCAGCAGCTTAATGGAGGAAGATACGCAGTATTTT.

V is TRBV28 and J is TRBJ1-1; D not certain. The CDR3 contains 14 residues. Per the germline V gene, CDR1 is MDHEN and CDR2 is SYDVKM. V was pared by 6 bases and J by 4 bases, with 15 bases between. The CDR3 region is CASRPDIPLTEAFF. CDR3 nucleotide sequence: TGTGCCAGCAGGCCAGACATCCCGCTCACTGAAGCTTTCTTT.